The rows below give T cell receptor beta chains drawn from one sample of a study of shared clonotypes between healthy human individuals. The method was immunoSEQ multiplex PCR; TCRdb's version includes in-frame clones alone and lacks a portion of them. The table lists 550,000 to 600,000 clones, 95% to 98% of them singletons, with more than 0.3% in the top ten. Sequencing was carried out using naive CD8+ T cells sorted from blood. All receptors come from a man in his thirties or forties in good health. Both conserved end residues are part of each CDR3. D genes are given only for firm matches. Size tells how often a clone was seen (once, few, many) or the class of an expanded clone, and some rows leave it out.

d_call | clone_size | j_call | v_call | cdr3_nt | cdr3_aa
- | - | TRBJ2-1 | TRBV14 | TGTGCCAGCAGCCAGGATCTTGAGCAGTTCTTC | CASSQDLEQFF
- | - | TRBJ2-2 | TRBV4-2 | TGTGCCAGCAGCCAAGGCATTCCCGGGGAGCTGTTTTTT | CASSQGIPGELFF
- | - | TRBJ1-5 | TRBV18 | TGTGCCAGCTCACCCAAGGGGCCCGAATTGGCCCTTAGCAATCAGCCCCAGCATTTT | CASSPKGPELALSNQPQHF
- | - | TRBJ2-1 | TRBV6-1 | TGTGCCAGCAGTCCGTACACACGGTACAATGAGCAGTTCTTC | CASSPYTRYNEQFF
- | - | TRBJ2-2 | TRBV5-4 | TGTGCCAGCAGCTTGGTGACAGTAAACACCGGGGAGCTGTTTTTT | CASSLVTVNTGELFF
- | - | TRBJ2-6 | TRBV15 | TGTGCCACCAGCAGGGAGGTTAGCTCTGGGGCCAACGTCCTGACTTTC | CATSREVSSGANVLTF
TRBD2 | - | TRBJ2-7 | TRBV27 | TGTGCCAGCAGTACGTATATAAGGACTAGCGGGACCTACGAGCAGTACTTC | CASSTYIRTSGTYEQYF
TRBD2 | - | TRBJ2-7 | TRBV29-1 | TGCAGCGTTGGACCCGGGCTAGCGGGACTATACGAGCAGTACTTC | CSVGPGLAGLYEQYF
TRBD2 | once | TRBJ2-7 | TRBV11-2 | TGTGCCAGCAGCTTCCCACTAGCGGGGGAACAATCCTACGAGCAGTACTTC | CASSFPLAGEQSYEQYF
TRBD2 | - | TRBJ2-1 | TRBV6-1 | TGTGCCAGCAGTCTCCTAGCGGGAACCTACAATGAGCAGTTCTTC | CASSLLAGTYNEQFF
TRBD1 | - | TRBJ2-7 | TRBV4-1 | TGCGCCAGCAGCCAAGAAGTCTGGCAGGGGGTCTACGAGCAGTACTTC | CASSQEVWQGVYEQYF
TRBD1 | once | TRBJ2-7 | TRBV5-6 | TGTGCCAGCAGCTTGGCCTCGGAACTTAGGGGGCCCTACGAGCAGTACTTC | CASSLASELRGPYEQYF
- | - | TRBJ2-3 | TRBV30 | TGTGCCTTAATCACAGATACGCAGTATTTT | CALITDTQYF
- | few | TRBJ2-7 | TRBV27 | TGTGCCAGCAGTTTTCAGGGTTCCTACGAGCAGTACTTC | CASSFQGSYEQYF
TRBD1 | - | TRBJ2-1 | TRBV19 | TGTGCCAGTAGTATTGGACAGGGCGGACGAGTATACAATGAGCAGTTCTTC | CASSIGQGGRVYNEQFF
- | - | TRBJ2-2 | TRBV9 | TGTGCCAGCAGCGCCGGGTACACCGGGGAGCTGTTTTTT | CASSAGYTGELFF
- | few | TRBJ2-7 | TRBV7-8 | TGTGCCAGCAGCTTAGCCTTCACCCTTCAGGGCGAGCAGTACTTC | CASSLAFTLQGEQYF
- | - | TRBJ2-6 | TRBV2 | TGTGCCAGCAGTTTGGGCTCTGGGGCCAACGTCCTGACTTTC | CASSLGSGANVLTF
TRBD2 | - | TRBJ2-1 | TRBV27 | TGTGCCAGCAGACGCGGACTAGCCTGGGATGAGCAGTTCTTC | CASRRGLAWDEQFF
- | - | TRBJ2-5 | TRBV30 | TGTGCCTGGAGTGCGGCCCTGTGGGAGACCCAGTACTTC | CAWSAALWETQYF
TRBD1 | - | TRBJ2-7 | TRBV7-9 | TGTGCCAGCAGCTCCCCCTTGGGGACAGCACAAACCTACGAGCAGTACTTC | CASSSPLGTAQTYEQYF
TRBD1 | - | TRBJ1-1 | TRBV29-1 | TGCAGCGTCCTGACAGGGGGCACTGAAGCTTTCTTT | CSVLTGGTEAFF
- | - | TRBJ2-1 | TRBV13 | TGTGCCAGCAGCTCCCCTTGGCCCCCGGTCTCCTACAATGAGCAGTTCTTC | CASSSPWPPVSYNEQFF
- | - | TRBJ2-2 | TRBV13 | TGTGCCAGCAGCTTAGGAGTCGGGGAGCTGTTTTTT | CASSLGVGELFF
TRBD1 | - | TRBJ2-7 | TRBV7-9 | TGTGCCAGCAGCTTACCGGGACAGGGTCGGAACGAGCAGTACTTC | CASSLPGQGRNEQYF
TRBD2 | - | TRBJ2-1 | TRBV10-1 | TGCGCCAGCAGTGAGTCCGCGGGACTAGCCCCCAATGAGCAGTTCTTC | CASSESAGLAPNEQFF
- | - | TRBJ1-2 | TRBV27 | TGTGCCAGCACTAAAAAGTCTGGGACCCTCTATGGCTACACCTTC | CASTKKSGTLYGYTF
- | - | TRBJ2-7 | TRBV6-6 | TGTGCCAGCACCGAAGGGGGTATATACGAGCAGTACTTC | CASTEGGIYEQYF
- | - | TRBJ2-1 | TRBV27 | TGTGCCAGCAGTTTCCGGTCGGGACACAATGAGCAGTTCTTC | CASSFRSGHNEQFF
TRBD1 | - | TRBJ2-4 | TRBV28 | TGTGCCAGCAGTTTATTCGAGACAGGGGGCTCGGTCATTCAGTACTTC | CASSLFETGGSVIQYF
- | - | TRBJ2-2 | TRBV4-3 | TGCGCCAGCAGCCAAGAAGTGGCGGGACTCGGCACCGGGGAGCTGTTTTTT | CASSQEVAGLGTGELFF
TRBD1 | - | TRBJ2-7 | TRBV13 | TGTGCCAGCAGCCTGGGACAGAGCTCCTACGAGCAGTACTTC | CASSLGQSSYEQYF
- | - | TRBJ1-1 | TRBV9 | TGTGCCAGCAGTGATCCTCCGTCTCAGGCTTTCTTT | CASSDPPSQAFF
- | - | TRBJ1-1 | TRBV4-1 | TGCGCCAGCAGCCGAGTGGTGGACAGGAACACTGAAGCTTTCTTT | CASSRVVDRNTEAFF
- | - | TRBJ2-2 | TRBV19 | TGTGCCAGTAGTATAAACGGCGGGGAGCTGTTTTTT | CASSINGGELFF
- | - | TRBJ2-5 | TRBV5-8 | TGTGCCAGCACCCCAATGGGGCGGCAACGTTCGGAGACCCAGTACTTC | CASTPMGRQRSETQYF
- | once | TRBJ2-6 | TRBV9 | TGTGCCAGCACCGGCTCTGGGGCCAACGTCCTGACTTTC | CASTGSGANVLTF
- | once | TRBJ1-1 | TRBV10-3 | TGTGCCATCAGCAGGGATAACGCTGAAGCTTTCTTT | CAISRDNAEAFF
- | - | TRBJ2-1 | TRBV6-6 | TGTGCCAGCGGGCTCGGGACTCTATCCTACAATGAGCAGTTCTTC | CASGLGTLSYNEQFF
- | - | TRBJ2-5 | TRBV10-2 | TGCGCCAGCCGGGGGTACAGGGAGACCCAGTACTTC | CASRGYRETQYF
TRBD2 | - | TRBJ2-2 | TRBV5-4 | TGTGCCAGCAGCGCGGTACTAGCGGGGTTAAACACCGGGGAGCTGTTTTTT | CASSAVLAGLNTGELFF
- | - | TRBJ2-1 | TRBV7-2 | TGTGCCAGCAGCTTAGATCTTGGGAGTGGGAATGAGCAGTTCTTC | CASSLDLGSGNEQFF
- | - | TRBJ2-7 | TRBV5-1 | TGCGCCAGCAGCTTGCTTAGGGCATCATCCTACGAGCAGTACTTC | CASSLLRASSYEQYF